The 3 T cell receptor beta chains listed next were all sequenced from one sample in a study of T and B cells in COVID-19 patients (dated by TCRdb to between 2020 and 2021). Genomic DNA extracted from blood, in amounts of roughly 250-500 ng, served as the starting material for amplifying TRB repertoires. The listed sequencing device is Illumina MiSeq. TRB rearrangements were amplified by multiplex PCR with BIOMED2 TRB-A/B primer pools. Using fastp at Q25 and MiXCR, TCRdb reprocessed the public reads and kept productive beta chains. Identical CDR3 proteins give one entry, which carries the most common genes and DNA. The sample table records about 7,000 distinct CDR3 sequences; approximately 22% of these occur just once. More than 3.5% of the sample lies in the top ten. Sequenced: blood. The receptors derive from a human donor who had recovered from COVID-19.

This clonotype is medium-sized in the sample. The V and J genes are TRBV27 and TRBJ2-1; D perhaps matches TRBD1 (5 bases). Germline V lookup: CDR1 MNHEY, CDR2 SMNVEV (reference sequence). Trimming removed 5 bases from V and 10 bases from J, with 12 bases in between. The CDR3 is 12 amino acids. For the CDR3, the DNA is TGTGCCAGCAGTGCCAGGGTGGGGGAGCAGTTCTTC. Translated, it gives CASSARVGEQFF.

Within the sample, this clonotype is medium-sized. The chain uses TRBV29-1 and TRBJ1-1; no definite D call. Trimming took 3 bases from V and 5 from J, leaving 13 bases between them. CDR1 is SQVTM and CDR2 is ANQGSEA in the germline V gene. The CDR3 is made up of 13 amino acids. The CDR3 coding sequence is TGCAGCGTTGATAGAGGGCCTGGGACTGAAGCTTTCTTT. Translating gives CSVDRGPGTEAFF.

This sequence joins TRBV10-3 and TRBJ2-5; D may be TRBD1 or TRBD2 (5 bases each). V gave up 10 bases and J gave up 4 bases, with 13 bases separating them. The CDR3 totals 12 residues. Germline CDR1 reads ENHRY; CDR2 reads SYGVKD. The CDR3 coding sequence is TGTGCCAGCTCCCGGGACGGAGAGACCCAGTACTTC. Its translation is CASSRDGETQYF.